The 20 T cell receptor beta chains below all came from one sample that was sequenced in a study of CXCR3-negative and CXCR3-positive naive CD8 T cells. Findings and limits, study-wide: Naive cells that were CXCR3-positive had more hydrophobic TRB CDR3s (compared with CXCR3-negative naive cells).

Researchers prepared the TRB cDNA libraries using 5' RACE with UMI labels. From the 5' RACE reads, TCRdb lists one entry per CDR3 protein and no DNA. Here the sample table reports some 140,000 distinct CDR3 sequences. Their antigens remain unidentified. The specimen was naive CXCR3+ CD8+ T cells from blood. The subset here: CD45RO-CCR7+CD27+CD95- naive CD8+ T cells expressing CXCR3 (TNR3+). The source of these receptors is a human donor in good health. Some clones in this sample may be carry-over from other donors' samples.

The V gene is TRBV29-1, the J gene TRBJ2-3; TCRdb gives TRBD2 as the D gene, but with no DNA this cannot be confirmed. CDR1 and CDR2 (germline): SQVTM, ANQGSEA. This CDR3 is 15 amino acids long. The CDR3 spells CSVGGSDAWTDTQYF.

This chain connects TRBV4-2 to TRBJ1-2; TCRdb gives TRBD1 as the D gene, but with no DNA this cannot be confirmed. The germline V gene has CDR1 LGHNA and CDR2 YNFKEQ. The CDR3 has 14 residues. CDR3 amino acids: CASSHPQGMDGYTF.

V gene TRBV7-2 combines with J gene TRBJ2-7. The CDR3 is 14 amino acids. The germline gives CDR1 SGHTA, CDR2 FQGNSA. CDR3 residues: CASSLALAAYEQYF.

The rearrangement links TRBV10-2 to TRBJ1-3; TCRdb calls TRBD1, which cannot be checked without DNA. This CDR3 is built from 13 residues. Germline V gives CDR1 WSHSY, CDR2 SAAADI. CDR3 residues: CATTGTPGNTIYF.

The V call is TRBV3-1, the J call TRBJ2-3; TCRdb gives TRBD1 as the D gene, but with no DNA this cannot be confirmed. From germline, CDR1 is LGHDT and CDR2 YNNKEL (reference sequence). The CDR3 consists of 14 residues. The CDR3 sequence: CASSLLRGTDTQYF.

The chain is built from TRBV7-8 and TRBJ2-1; TCRdb designates TRBD2, a call that cannot be tested without DNA. Germline CDR1 and CDR2: SGHVS and FQNEAQ. This CDR3 spans 17 amino acids. CDR3 in amino acids: CASSPGLAEVSSNEQFF.

The J gene is TRBJ2-7, the V gene TRBV7-2; the TCRdb call, TRBD1, lacks DNA for checking. CDR3 length equals 13 residues. Germline V gene sequence: CDR1 SGHTA, CDR2 FQGNSA. The CDR3: CASSTGRNYEQYF.

The chain has TRBV2 and TRBJ2-1; TCRdb's assignment of TRBD1 cannot be checked, as there is no DNA. The CDR3 contains 18 residues. Germline V gives CDR1 SNHLY, CDR2 FYNNEI. Here the CDR3 reads CASSEWGDGGSSYNEQFF. The full variable domain, completed using reference TRBV2 and TRBJ2-1, is EPEVTQTPSHQVTQMGQEVILRCVPISNHLYFYWYRQILGQKVEFLVSFYNNEISEKSEIFDDQFSVERPDGSNFTLKIRSTKLEDSAMYFCASSEWGDGGSSYNEQFFGPGTRLTVL.

The CDR3 sequence: CASSYTANTGELFF. The rearrangement joins TRBV4-3 to TRBJ2-2. Germline lookup yields CDR1 LGHNA and CDR2 YSLEER. CDR3 length equals 14 residues.

CDR3 region: CASSAITGELFF. This chain joins TRBV2 and TRBJ2-2. The CDR3 length is 12 residues. Germline CDR1 SNHLY, CDR2 FYNNEI.

The rearrangement joins TRBV28 to TRBJ1-5; no DNA is available, so the TRBD1 call from TCRdb remains unchecked. The CDR3 has 16 residues. CDR1 is MDHEN and CDR2 is SYDVKM in the germline V gene. This CDR3 reads CASSLLGQGGDQPQHF.

This chain uses TRBV24-1 with TRBJ2-1; TCRdb's assignment of TRBD2 cannot be checked, as there is no DNA. Germline V lookup: CDR1 KGHDR, CDR2 SFDVKD. The CDR3 covers 15 residues. CDR3 in amino acids: CATSDLGLAYNEQFF.

The CDR3 loop reads CSVDLGFGQFF. The chain combines TRBV29-1 with TRBJ2-1. The germline V gene encodes CDR1 SQVTM and CDR2 ANQGSEA. The CDR3 extends over 11 amino acids.

The V and J genes are TRBV9 and TRBJ2-1. The length of the CDR3 is 11 residues. Germline V lookup: CDR1 SGDLS, CDR2 YYNGEE. The CDR3 region is CASSVGDEQFF.

CDR3 in amino acids: CASRLIKSLAGMTGYDNEQFF. This chain connects TRBV12-2 to TRBJ2-1; TCRdb designates TRBD2, a call that cannot be tested without DNA. TRBV12-2 is labeled a pseudogene. The CDR3 covers 21 residues.

The chain recombines TRBV4-3 with TRBJ1-1; lacking DNA, the TRBD1 call made by TCRdb goes unchecked. The CDR3 sequence is 11 residues long. Looked up from germline, CDR1 is LGHNA and CDR2 is YSLEER. The CDR3: CASSPGTGAFF.

The chain couples TRBV29-1 to TRBJ1-1; checking the TCRdb D call of TRBD1 is not possible without DNA. Germline assignment: CDR1 SQVTM and CDR2 ANQGSEA. This CDR3 contains 11 residues. CDR3 protein: CSVGGDTEAFF.

This chain uses TRBV29-1 with TRBJ2-7; TCRdb proposes TRBD1, but this gene call is untestable without DNA. Germline V gene sequence: CDR1 SQVTM, CDR2 ANQGSEA. This CDR3 has 13 amino acids. Here the CDR3 reads CSVLSSGTYEQYF.

The rearrangement uses TRBV7-3 and TRBJ2-1; there is no DNA to check the TCRdb D call of TRBD2. The CDR3 is 14 residues long. Per the germline V gene, CDR1 is SGHTA and CDR2 is FQGTGA. The CDR3 region is CASSSTSPPGEQFF. The full variable domain, in which reference TRBV7-3 and TRBJ2-1 provide the parts outside the CDR3, is GAGVSQTPSNKVTEKGKYVELRCDPISGHTALYWYRQSLGQGPEFLIYFQGTGAADDSGLPNDRFFAVRPEGSVSTLKIQRTERGDSAVYLCASSSTSPPGEQFFGPGTRLTVL.

The rearrangement links TRBV7-2 to TRBJ2-2; absent DNA, TCRdb's TRBD2 call cannot be checked. This CDR3 region has 19 residues. Per the germline V gene, CDR1 is SGHTA and CDR2 is FQGNSA. CDR3 loop: CASSLAATSILANTGELFF.